The 30 T cell receptor beta chains given below trace back to one sample, sequenced in a study of T cell changes during pregnancy in multiple sclerosis. Only in-frame clones appear in the TCRdb table, and some are missing; sequencing was by immunoSEQ multiplex PCR. The sample carries over 55,000 clones, 93% recorded once. Material: peripheral blood, obtained after pregnancy. The receptors shown here come from a female donor with multiple sclerosis, enrolled in a pregnancy study.

The chain uses TRBV13 and TRBJ2-3; 8 bases agree with TRBD2. V was clipped by 4 bases and J by 2 bases; unmatched bases: 5. CDR1 is PRHDT and CDR2 is FYEKMQ in the germline V gene (reference sequence). The CDR3 totals 15 residues. The CDR3 sequence is CASSWGLVLTDTQYF. CDR3 nucleotide sequence: TGTGCCAGCAGCTGGGGACTAGTCCTCACAGATACGCAGTATTTT.

The chain links TRBV9 to TRBJ1-3; D gene ambiguous. Germline V gene sequence: CDR1 SGDLS, CDR2 YYNGEE. Trimming removed 0 bases from V and 0 bases from J, with 13 bases in between. The CDR3 length is 17 residues. In DNA, the CDR3 is TGTGCCAGCAGCGTAGTCTCAGACAATCTCTCTGGAAACACCATATATTTT. Its protein product is CASSVVSDNLSGNTIYF.

The V call is TRBV4-1, the J call TRBJ2-7; TRBD2 matches at 8 bases. Germline V gene lookup returns CDR1 MGHRA and CDR2 YSYEKL. There are 15 residues in the CDR3. V lost 3 bases, J lost 3 bases, and 7 bases stayed unmatched. The CDR3 spells CASSHSGLAGYEQYF. CDR3 nucleotides: TGCGCCAGCAGCCACAGTGGCCTAGCGGGCTACGAGCAGTACTTC.

This chain connects TRBV15 to TRBJ2-1; TRBD1 matches 8 bases. V lost 0 bases, J lost 5 bases, and 3 bases stayed unmatched. The CDR3 runs 15 residues. Germline-derived CDR1 and CDR2 are LNHNV and YYDKDF (reference sequence). In DNA form, the CDR3 reads TGTGCCACCAGCAGAGATCTGGACAGGGACAATGAGCAGTTCTTC. Its protein is CATSRDLDRDNEQFF.

The chain recombines TRBV7-6 with TRBJ2-3; D may be TRBD1 (8 bases). The CDR3 is 16 amino acids. V dropped 2 bases and J dropped 3 bases, with 15 bases sitting between them. Germline V gene data show CDR1 as SGHVS and CDR2 as FNYEAQ. CDR3 sequence: CASSLSAQGGTDTQYF. In nucleotides, the CDR3 is TGTGCCAGCAGCTTATCTGCACAGGGGGGGACAGATACGCAGTATTTT.

The rearrangement links TRBV25-1 to TRBJ2-5; D is unresolved. V was cut by 3 bases and J by 4 bases, with 15 bases left in between. Looked up from germline, CDR1 is MGHDK and CDR2 is SYGVNS. The CDR3 spans 15 residues. In DNA, the CDR3 is TGTGCCAGCAGTGAGTTGACCGATTCAGGAGAGACCCAGTACTTC. As protein: CASSELTDSGETQYF.

This chain connects TRBV28 to TRBJ1-2, with a weak D call TRBD1 (6 bases). CDR3 size: 14 residues. V gave up 3 bases and J gave up 4 bases, with 12 bases separating them. CDR1 and CDR2 (germline): MDHEN, SYDVKM. The CDR3 loop reads CASSFGGLGYGYTF. The CDR3, as DNA: TGTGCCAGCAGTTTCGGGGGGCTCGGCTATGGCTACACCTTC.

The chain recombines TRBV6-5 with TRBJ1-1; 8 nucleotides line up with TRBD1. CDR1 is MNHEY and CDR2 is SVGAGI in the germline V gene. V lost 10 bases and J lost 5; bases outside the gene matches: 9. This CDR3 contains 13 residues. The CDR3 here is CATNDRGATEAFF. CDR3 coding DNA: TGTGCCACCAACGACAGGGGCGCTACTGAAGCTTTCTTT.

The chain links TRBV4-3 to TRBJ1-1, with D tentatively TRBD1 (5 bases). This CDR3 spans 14 amino acids. Germline V gene data show CDR1 as LGHNA and CDR2 as YSLEER. Deletions cut 0 bases from V and 3 bases from J, with 8 bases between. The CDR3 protein is CASSQEDRHTEAFF. In DNA, the CDR3 is TGCGCCAGCAGCCAAGAAGACAGACACACTGAAGCTTTCTTT.

This rearrangement joins TRBV9 to TRBJ2-1, with 8 bases that match TRBD1. The CDR3 consists of 15 residues. V was pared by 2 bases and J by 7 bases, with 8 bases of the junction left unmatched. Germline V gene lookup returns CDR1 SGDLS and CDR2 YYNGEE. The CDR3 sequence is CASSVAGGAWNEQFF. CDR3 DNA sequence: TGTGCCAGCAGCGTGGCAGGGGGCGCGTGGAATGAGCAGTTCTTC.

The rearrangement joins TRBV27 to TRBJ2-7; D may be TRBD1 (6 bases). With 6 bases removed from V and 5 bases from J, the gap between germline ends came to 11 bases. The germline V gene has CDR1 MNHEY and CDR2 SMNVEV (reference sequence). The CDR3 length is 12 residues. CDR3 DNA sequence: TGTGCCAGCAGCAACCGACAGGACGAGCAGTACTTC. It is translated as CASSNRQDEQYF.

This clone has more than one count but fewer than ten. DNA for the CDR3: TGTGCCAGCAGTTCAGCGATACCACCCGGCTACACCTTC. It is translated as CASSSAIPPGYTF. The J gene is TRBJ1-2, the V gene TRBV28; D gene uncertain. Germline CDR1 reads MDHEN; CDR2 reads SYDVKM. The CDR3 runs 13 residues. The V end was cut by 4 bases, the J end by 8 bases, with 14 bases between.

The chain has TRBV10-2 and TRBJ1-2; D is possibly TRBD1 (6 bases). Trimming pared 2 bases from V and 5 bases from J, leaving 9 bases between. Germline lookup yields CDR1 WSHSY and CDR2 SAAADI. This CDR3 has 13 amino acids. The CDR3 region has the DNA TGCGCCAGCAGTGAGGACAGGTCTTATGGCTACACCTTC. Its protein product is CASSEDRSYGYTF.

The chain carries TRBV21-1 and TRBJ2-7; the D call of TRBD1 is as the table states it, not checked on the DNA. TRBV21-1 is annotated as a pseudogene. This CDR3 is 15 amino acids long. The CDR3 region is CASSKGDREAYEQYF. The CDR3 DNA sequence: TGTGCCAGCAGCAAAGGTGACAGGGAAGCCTACGAGCAGTACTTC.

CDR3 region: CASSPSRQNTEAFF. The DNA of the CDR3 is TGTGCCAGCTCACCGTCGAGACAGAACACTGAAGCTTTCTTT. The V call is TRBV18, the J call TRBJ1-1, with unresolved D. The CDR3 is 14 amino acids. V gave up 3 bases and J gave up 1 base, with 9 bases separating them. The germline CDR1 and CDR2 sequences are KGHSH and LQKENI.

The J gene is TRBJ2-5, the V gene TRBV23-1, with D perhaps matching TRBD1 (6 bases). TRBV23-1 is filed as an ORF, its function uncertain. V was cut by 4 bases and J by 2 bases, with 11 bases left in between. The CDR3 contains 14 residues. The CDR3 loop reads CASSPTGPQETQYF. In DNA, the CDR3 is TGCGCCAGCAGTCCCACAGGGCCTCAAGAGACCCAGTACTTC.

The rearrangement uses TRBV6-4 and TRBJ2-1; 12 positions match TRBD2. Germline CDR1 and CDR2: MRHNA and SNTAGT. V lost 0 bases to trimming and J lost 3 bases; unmatched junction nucleotides: 0. CDR3 length: 16 residues. The CDR3 coding sequence is TGTGCCAGCAGTGACTCGACTAGCGGGAGCTACAATGAGCAGTTCTTC. It codes for CASSDSTSGSYNEQFF.

The V call is TRBV6-1, the J call TRBJ2-7, with 11 positions matching TRBD2. This CDR3 has 15 amino acids. The J segment lost 3 bases and the V segment lost 3 bases, leaving 4 bases of the junction unmatched. Per germline, CDR1 MNHNS and CDR2 SASEGT. CDR3 bases: TGTGCCAGCAGTGATACGGGACTAGCGGTCTACGAGCAGTACTTC. Translated: CASSDTGLAVYEQYF.

The chain links TRBV6-1 to TRBJ2-6, with 8 bases aligning to TRBD1. CDR1 and CDR2 from the germline V gene are MNHNS and SASEGT. Germline trimming cut 2 bases from V and 0 bases from J; bases unmatched to any gene: 6. The CDR3 spans 18 residues. DNA of the CDR3: TGTGCCAGCAGTGAAAGGACAGGGATTATCTCTGGGGCCAACGTCCTGACTTTC. Translating it yields CASSERTGIISGANVLTF.

This clone was found a few times. CDR3 sequence (DNA): TGTGCCAGCAGCTTCCAGCGAGTGGGAGGGCCGGGGACCCAGTACTTC. Its translation: CASSFQRVGGPGTQYF. This chain joins TRBV5-6 and TRBJ2-5, with TRBD2 matching over 7 bases. Trimming cost V 2 bases and J 7 bases; bases outside gene matches: 14. This CDR3 spans 16 amino acids. Germline V gene data show CDR1 as SGHDT and CDR2 as YYEEEE.

J is TRBJ2-3 and V is TRBV7-6; D possibly corresponds to TRBD2 (6 bases). From germline, CDR1 is SGHVS and CDR2 FNYEAQ. The CDR3 consists of 15 residues. Trimming shortened V by 4 bases and J by 2 bases, and 13 bases separated the two germline ends. The CDR3 protein is CASSWVGGTTDTQYF. The DNA of the CDR3 is TGTGCCAGCAGCTGGGTCGGGGGTACCACAGATACGCAGTATTTT.

This chain connects TRBV6-6 to TRBJ2-7; 7 nucleotides agree with TRBD2. This CDR3 spans 13 amino acids. V trimming: 2 bases; J trimming: 7 bases; junction bases outside the gene matches: 5. In germline, CDR1 is MNHNY, CDR2 SVGAGI (reference sequence). DNA of the CDR3: TGTGCCAGCAGTTACGGGACTATCTGGGAGCAGTACTTC. It codes for CASSYGTIWEQYF.

The chain couples TRBV5-4 to TRBJ2-1; 14 positions agree with TRBD2. This CDR3 is 17 amino acids long. V lost 4 bases, J lost 1 base, and 4 bases stayed unmatched. The V gene's germline CDR1 is SGHNT and CDR2 YYREEE (reference sequence). The CDR3 DNA reads as TGTGCCAGCAGCCCGGGACTAGCGGGAGTATCCTACAATGAGCAGTTCTTC. Its protein product is CASSPGLAGVSYNEQFF.

This clone has only one observation. This chain connects TRBV20-1 to TRBJ2-3, with no clear D. CDR3 length: 11 residues. Germline V gives CDR1 DFQATT, CDR2 SNEGSKA (reference sequence). Trimming cost V 1 base and J 3 bases, with 2 bases left between them. DNA for the CDR3: TGCAGTGCTAGAGCTACAGATACGCAGTATTTT. Encoded protein: CSARATDTQYF.

The chain combines TRBV5-1 with TRBJ2-7; the match to TRBD1 covers 9 bases. The CDR3 contains 15 residues. CDR1 and CDR2 (germline): SGHRS, YFSETQ. V lost 3 bases to trimming and J lost 4 bases; unmatched junction nucleotides: 8. The CDR3 region has the DNA TGCGCCAGCAGCTCCGGGACAGGGTCGGTATACGAGCAGTACTTC. As protein: CASSSGTGSVYEQYF.

In this sample, this clone turned up once. The genes are TRBV5-4 and TRBJ2-3, with 10 bases lining up with TRBD2. V dropped 4 bases and J dropped 4; count of bases not matched to a gene: 12. CDR1 and CDR2 (germline): SGHNT, YYREEE (reference sequence). CDR3 length: 17 residues. CDR3 in DNA: TGTGCCAGCAGCCCGAAGGGGCTGCTAGCGGGAGCAGATACGCAGTATTTT. Residues: CASSPKGLLAGADTQYF.

The chain combines TRBV28 with TRBJ1-2, with TRBD1 identical over 10 bases. V was pared by 2 bases and J by 10 bases, with 7 bases of the junction left unmatched. This CDR3 region has 14 residues. CDR1 and CDR2 (germline): MDHEN, SYDVKM. This CDR3 is CASSLVGDRGHYTF. For the CDR3, the DNA is TGTGCCAGCAGTTTAGTAGGGGACAGGGGTCACTACACCTTC.

This chain connects TRBV4-2 to TRBJ1-2; 9 nucleotides match TRBD1. This CDR3 is built from 15 residues. CDR1 and CDR2 from the germline V gene are LGHNA and YNFKEQ. V shed 6 bases, J shed 0 bases, and the junction held 5 bases outside the gene matches. The CDR3 DNA sequence: TGTGCCAGCAGGGAACAGGGGGCGGCTAACTATGGCTACACCTTC. It is translated as CASREQGAANYGYTF.

V is TRBV18 and J is TRBJ2-3, with 7 positions matching TRBD1. V lost 2 bases and J lost 0; bases outside the gene matches: 5. CDR1 is KGHSH and CDR2 is LQKENI in the germline V gene. There are 16 residues in the CDR3. CDR3 nucleotide sequence: TGTGCCAGCTCACCAATCTCGACAGGGAGCACAGATACGCAGTATTTT. It translates to CASSPISTGSTDTQYF.

V and J are TRBV18 and TRBJ2-1; 12 bases line up with TRBD1. J gave up 4 bases and V 6 bases, and 4 bases lay outside the gene matches. The CDR3 runs 15 residues. Looked up from germline, CDR1 is KGHSH and CDR2 is LQKENI. As DNA, the CDR3 is TGTGCCAGCTCGGGACAGGGGGCTGGGTACAATGAGCAGTTCTTC. It codes for CASSGQGAGYNEQFF.